One T cell receptor (beta chain) is described in this entry. Its antigen is not yet known. No qualities accompany the bases; no much larger clone lies one base away. The CDR3 runs 16 residues from the cysteine to the phenylalanine. Kept here is only the CDR3 DNA, which spans 48 bases and is read in frame from base 1. V trim: 5 bases; J trim: 4 bases; unmatched bases: 10. According to the germline V gene, CDR1 reads SGHVS and CDR2 reads FNYEAQ. Each collaborating institution followed its own protocols to collect whole blood in K2EDTA tubes. For TCRbeta analysis, collaborator samples were shipped as frozen whole blood, as isolated PBMCs, or as DNA extracted from either sample type. This sample was taken from a study of blood T cell repertoires in COVID-19 (dated by TCRdb to the early 2020s). Study-wide context: Samples from collaborators originated in the United States, Italy and Spain and spanned both the acute and convalescent phases of COVID-19. The prospective study material was composed of cDNA or gDNA derived from T cells, B-cell-depleted T cells, or PBMCs. The dataset comprised deeply sampled blood TCRbeta repertoires from subjects exposed to, actively infected with, or recovered from COVID-19. A freely available public database, intended as a resource for researchers studying the immune response to SARS-CoV-2, is where the repertoires were released. The samples were drawn from the first 160 participants of the ongoing ImmuneRACE study and from more than 1,000 subjects provided by 6 global collaborators. Sample metadata almost always included a de-identified subject ID, COVID-19 status, age in years and sex. HLA class I and class II types, where available, came from metadata supplied by the sample provider rather than from assay-based typing.

The paper's findings and limits, for the study overall: The quantity of clinical and demographic metadata differed by source and by participant and was supplied without curation.

The immunoSEQ Assay, a bias-controlled multiplex PCR, was used to amplify TCRbeta CDR3 regions from genomic DNA. In the paper's pipeline: Nucleated cell counts per sample were estimated from amplification of reference gene primers within the assay. To quantify the absolute abundance of each unique TCRbeta CDR3 rearrangement, sequence reads were collapsed and filtered. For each sample, productive Simpson clonality was calculated by taking the square root of Simpson's diversity index across productive rearrangements. The clones in this table, taken by TCRdb from immuneACCESS, are in-frame only. Not every clone is retained; where verified, under half of the shortfall comes from an unresolved V gene, and the cause of the rest is unknown. V and J calls and clone size are given by that table; D and trimming were obtained from the DNA. In all, the sample holds 90,000 to 140,000 clones, and 80% to 90% of those were seen once. The ten biggest clones cover roughly 10% of the sample.

Sequenced material: peripheral blood. The origin of this receptor is a woman in her sixties or seventies with acute or convalescent COVID-19. The chain links TRBV7-6 with TRBJ2-3, with 9 bases matching TRBD2. The base sequence is TGTGCCAGCAGCCAAGGGGCGGGGGGGCGCGCAGATACGCAGTATTTT. Translated, it reads CASSQGAGGRADTQYF.